This TCR beta chain is from a study of human T cells and chemical hapten exposure. TCRdb re-called the RACE reads with MiXCR, one entry per CDR3 protein. The table records about 30,000 distinct CDR3 sequences, over 9% of them present only once. The germline V and J ends were trimmed by 1 base and 6 bases, with 16 bases remaining between them. This CDR3 is built from 15 residues. Germline CDR1 reads SQVTM; CDR2 reads ANQGSEA. Time point defined: pre-sensitization, week 0. Treatment reported: therapeutic diphenylcyclopropenone sensitization with weekly scalp DPC. Someone pulled total RNA out of unfractionated whole blood. This clonotype was recorded at least ten times.

This receptor was identified in a man between 50 and 59 years old with alopecia areata. Some clones in this sample may be carry-over from other donors' samples. Sequencing used whole blood, obtained in connection with sensitization to the hapten diphenylcyclopropenone (DPC). This chain connects TRBV29-1 to TRBJ2-1; no clear D. CDR3 in DNA: TGCAGCGTTGAAGTCGGGCTCCCTCCGGTCAATGAGCAGTTCTTC. Translation gives CSVEVGLPPVNEQFF.